Shown below are 6 T cell receptor beta chains from a single sample sequenced in a study of CD8 T cells in Susac syndrome. RNA was extracted with the RNeasy kit, and a quantity of roughly 0.5 to 1 ug was reverse transcribed using random hexamers. TCRdb reprocessed the immunoSEQ multiplex PCR reads via MiXCR and lists one record per CDR3 protein. The table shows about 240,000 distinct CDR3 sequences, with around 96% occurring only once. The sequenced sample consisted of CD4+ T cells from PBMCs. The receptors here all came from a human donor with Susac syndrome.

This chain joins TRBV14 and TRBJ2-7, with D possibly matching TRBD1 (5 bases). Germline loops: CDR1 SGHDN, CDR2 FVKESK. The CDR3 extends over 14 amino acids. With 2 bases removed from V and 3 bases from J, the gap between germline ends came to 11 bases. The CDR3 is CASSQYDSVYEQYF. The CDR3 DNA reads as TGTGCCAGCAGCCAATACGACAGCGTCTACGAGCAGTACTTC.

The chain's CDR3 is CSTRDTFGPQHF. The CDR3 nucleotides read TGCAGCACGAGGGACACGTTCGGTCCCCAGCATTTT. The chain carries TRBV29-1 and TRBJ1-5; D might be TRBD1 (6 bases). This CDR3 region has 12 residues. From germline, CDR1 is SQVTM and CDR2 ANQGSEA. Trimming cost V 8 bases and J 10 bases, with 18 bases left between them.

The gene calls are TRBV11-2 and TRBJ2-7; D is unclear. This CDR3 is 16 amino acids long. The V end lost 4 bases, the J end lost 3 bases, and 19 bases lay between the germline ends. CDR1 and CDR2 from the germline V gene are SGHAT and FQNNGV. The CDR3 nucleotides read TGTGCCAGCAGCTCCCCCGGGTGGGCTATACACTACGAGCAGTACTTC. It is translated as CASSSPGWAIHYEQYF.

V and J are TRBV6-1 and TRBJ2-7, with TRBD2 as a possible D gene (5 bases). Germline V gives CDR1 MNHNS, CDR2 SASEGT. This CDR3 is 17 amino acids long. V was trimmed by 7 bases and J by 5 bases, leaving 27 bases between them. The CDR3 nucleotides are TGTGCCAGCATCCCCGGCCCGCCCATCGGGAATTGGCACGAGCAGTACTTC. Translated: CASIPGPPIGNWHEQYF.

The chain couples TRBV5-1 to TRBJ2-1, with 9 bases lining up with TRBD1. The CDR3 runs 15 residues. Germline CDR1 SGHRS, CDR2 YFSETQ. With 4 bases clipped from V and 4 bases from J, the junction kept 6 bases outside the gene matches. The CDR3 region is CASSQQGAGYNEQFF. In nucleotides, the CDR3 is TGCGCCAGCAGCCAACAGGGGGCCGGGTACAATGAGCAGTTCTTC.

The table lists this clonotype with a count of one. The chain joins TRBV28 to TRBJ1-2; 11 nucleotides agree with TRBD1. Germline V gives CDR1 MDHEN, CDR2 SYDVKM. The CDR3 totals 17 residues. V shed 4 bases, J shed 8 bases, and the junction held 15 bases outside the gene matches. The CDR3 protein is CASSSSGTGGEVGGYTF. DNA of the CDR3: TGTGCCAGCAGTTCCTCCGGGACAGGGGGGGAGGTTGGCGGCTACACCTTC.